The 9 T cell receptor beta chains given below trace back to one sample, sequenced in a study of molecular identifiers for immune sequencing clone quantification. TCRdb redid the calling of the PCR reads with MiXCR, one entry per CDR3 protein. The table has more than 450,000 distinct CDR3 sequences, about 26% seen once. Sequencing was done on a sample of naive CD8+ T cells from blood, with Jurkat cell RNA spiked in. Subset in this sample: FACS-sorted CD8+CD4-CCR7+CD45RA+ naive T cells. Receptor source: a human donor in good health. Some libraries in this study had Jurkat cell RNA spiked in.

The sample holds many counts of this clonotype. This chain links TRBV6-5 with TRBJ2-1, with a tentative D call TRBD1 (6 bases). The germline V and J ends were trimmed by 6 bases and 8 bases, with 20 bases remaining between them. Per the germline V gene, CDR1 is MNHEY and CDR2 is SVGAGI. This CDR3 comprises 15 residues. CDR3 DNA: TGTGCCAGCAGCTACAGGGACACCTGGACCGATGAGCAGTTCTTC. This translates into CASSYRDTWTDEQFF.

The chain recombines TRBV24-1 with TRBJ2-3; D remains unclear. Trimming shortened V by 0 bases and J by 3 bases, and 12 bases separated the two germline ends. The CDR3 runs 16 residues. Germline CDR1 KGHDR, CDR2 SFDVKD. The CDR3 DNA sequence: TGTGCCACCAGTGATTTGGGACGAGAAAGGACAGATACGCAGTATTTT. It encodes CATSDLGRERTDTQYF.

The chain has TRBV30 and TRBJ2-1; D perhaps matches TRBD2 (6 bases). Trimming cost V 8 bases and J 3 bases, with 17 bases left between them. The CDR3 sequence is 14 residues long. Germline CDR1 GTSNPN, CDR2 SVGIG (reference sequence). Here the CDR3 DNA reads TGTGCCGGAAGCACTAGCAGAAACTACAATGAGCAGTTCTTC. Translated, it gives CAGSTSRNYNEQFF.

This clonotype was seen a handful of times. A single base separates this from a much larger clone, so it may be a read error. The V gene is TRBV29-1, the J gene TRBJ2-3, with 8 bases lining up with TRBD2. Looked up from germline, CDR1 is SQVTM and CDR2 is ANQGSEA. The CDR3 loop spans 16 amino acids. The CDR3 region has the DNA TGCCGCGTTGGGGGTACGGGGGGGCAGATTCAAGATACGCAGTATTTT. Protein sequence: CRVGGTGGQIQDTQYF.

J is TRBJ2-7 and V is TRBV4-3; possible D gene TRBD1, 5 bases. The CDR3 length is 17 residues. Trimming shortened V by 0 bases and J by 2 bases, and 17 bases separated the two germline ends. CDR1 is LGHNA and CDR2 is YSLEER in the germline V gene. CDR3 sequence reads: CASSQDLSRIGAYEQYF. The DNA for the CDR3 is TGCGCCAGCAGCCAAGACTTGTCGAGGATAGGGGCCTACGAGCAGTACTTC.

This clonotype was found many times. V is TRBV6-2 or TRBV6-3 and J is TRBJ1-1; D is uncertain. V lost 7 bases and J lost 2, with 17 bases in between. The germline CDR1 and CDR2 sequences are MNHEY and SVGEGT. This CDR3 contains 15 residues. In DNA, the CDR3 is TGTGCCAGCAACCCCACGGTAACCTTAAACACTGAAGCTTTCTTT. This translates into CASNPTVTLNTEAFF.

This clonotype was detected only a few times. This chain uses TRBV7-8 with TRBJ2-7; 10 positions agree with TRBD1. Germline V gives CDR1 SGHVS, CDR2 FQNEAQ. The V and J ends lost 5 bases and 2 bases, in that order; junction bases with no gene match: 9. There are 16 residues in the CDR3. The CDR3 nucleotides read TGTGCCAGCAGCCTACTAACCGGGACAGGGGCCTACGAGCAGTACTTC. Translating it yields CASSLLTGTGAYEQYF.

A few counts support this clonotype. The chain employs TRBV27 and TRBJ2-3; D is ambiguous. Germline V gene sequence: CDR1 MNHEY, CDR2 SMNVEV (reference sequence). Trimming removed 3 bases from V and 4 bases from J, with 17 bases in between. The CDR3 is made up of 16 amino acids. CDR3 DNA: TGTGCCAGCAGTTTGGTGCCTATTGGATATGCAGATACGCAGTATTTT. Amino acids: CASSLVPIGYADTQYF.

The rearrangement joins TRBV30 to TRBJ2-7; the match to TRBD2 covers 9 bases. J lost 4 bases, V lost 2 bases, and 6 bases had no gene match. CDR3 size: 14 residues. Germline V CDR1 and CDR2: GTSNPN, SVGIG (reference sequence). CDR3 DNA sequence: TGTGCCTGGAGTACCCCGGGACTAGCATACGAGCAGTACTTC. Amino acids: CAWSTPGLAYEQYF.